The entry below describes one T cell receptor (beta chain). Its antigen is currently unknown. The time point was: cycle 4 day 1 (C4D1), after 6 weeks of nivolumab. No patient escaped relapse after autologous stem cell transplantation, and brentuximab vedotin exposure varied. These data come from a study of PD-1 blockade in classical Hodgkin lymphoma. Turning to the study itself: Once every 2 weeks, patients received intravenous nivolumab at 3 mg/kg. Overall study results and limits: Before treatment, TCR diversity in newly diagnosed patients was reportedly lower than in healthy donors.

Germline-derived CDR1 and CDR2 are MNHEY and SVGAGI. Trimming removed 7 bases at V and 3 bases at J, with 18 bases between. This CDR3 has 15 amino acids. Sequenced by immunoSEQ multiplex PCR; TCRdb stores in-frame clones only, minus some. The sample includes about 21,000 clones, roughly 77% of them seen just once. The source was peripheral blood mononuclear cells (PBMCs), collected before the fourth cycle of nivolumab. V is TRBV6-5 and J is TRBJ1-1, with no clear D. The receptor comes from a human donor with classical Hodgkin lymphoma. The CDR3 reads CASTEHFSTDTEAFF. The CDR3 DNA sequence: TGTGCCAGCACCGAGCATTTCTCTACTGACACTGAAGCTTTCTTT.